This entry concerns a single TCR beta chain. This clonotype was seen ten or more times. Its antigen is not yet known. No per-base quality is available; no much larger clone lies one base away. Library generation was performed with RT-PCR. Data came from an Illumina HiSeq 2500. TCRdb itself trimmed the public reads at Q25 with fastp, ran MiXCR and retained productive beta chains. One record per CDR3 amino acid sequence lists the most common genes and DNA. The sample yields about 520,000 distinct CDR3 sequences; roughly 7.9% were counted once. Around 13% of the sample is held by the ten biggest clonotypes. The CDR3 starts with the cysteine, ends with the phenylalanine, and has 12 residues. CDR3 DNA is the only sequence kept; it has 36 bases, read in frame from the first base. Relative to germline, V is 7 bases shorter and J is 6 bases shorter, with 16 bases between their ends. The germline V gene supplies CDR1 SQVTM and CDR2 ANQGSEA.

This entry is derived from a study of response to subunit inactivated influenza vaccine (dated 2018 in TCRdb). Some background on the complete study: The study used deep quantitative T cell receptor repertoire profiling to track responses to a trivalent subunit inactivated influenza vaccine. Study-wide conclusions, independent of this receptor: The authors proposed that each seasonal influenza vaccination may bring in only a limited number of new T cells.

The sequences come from PBMCs from blood, collected less than 25 months after vaccination. Recombination linked TRBV29-1 to TRBJ2-7; TRBD2 is a weak D gene call, 5 bases matching. This TCR derives from a man aged 50 to 69 who received an inactivated influenza vaccine. Donor details come from another sample of the same person, matched by shared clones. The base sequence is TGCAGCGCGAGGGCCCAGAACGGCGAGCAGTACTTC. This gives the protein CSARAQNGEQYF.